A single sample gave rise to the 21 T cell receptor beta chains below, sequenced in a study of yellow fever vaccine responses in identical twins. MiXCR, applied by TCRdb to the RT-PCR reads, yields one record per CDR3 protein. Among more than 1,200 distinct CDR3 sequences listed, 90% were seen once. The sample consisted of T cells from blood (PBMCs), unsorted or a sorted subset (not recorded which), taken before or after yellow fever vaccination (not recorded which). The receptors originated from a woman aged 18-29 years who received the yellow fever vaccine.

In its sample, this clonotype was seen a few times. The junction departs from germline at one end; a sequencing error may be responsible. The chain joins TRBV15 to TRBJ1-3; D perhaps matches TRBD1 (5 bases). The CDR3 is 13 amino acids. Germline assignment: CDR1 LNHNV and CDR2 YYDKDF (reference sequence). CDR3 DNA: TGTGCCACAAGCAGGGATACGGGAAACACCATATATTTT. This sequence encodes CATSRDTGNTIYF.

The chain couples TRBV7-1 to TRBJ2-3; TRBD1 aligns across 11 bases. TRBV7-1 is designated an ORF whose function remains uncertain. Germline trimming cut 2 bases from V and 0 bases from J; bases unmatched to any gene: 4. The CDR3 extends over 17 amino acids. The CDR3 bases are TGTGCCAGCAGCTCAAAAGGACAGGGGGCTAGCACAGATACGCAGTATTTT. This gives the protein CASSSKGQGASTDTQYF.

The chain joins TRBV7-2 to TRBJ1-6; D is uncertain. The CDR3 totals 15 residues. Germline V gene sequence: CDR1 SGHTA, CDR2 FQGNSA. The V end was cut by 3 bases, the J end by 0 bases, with 6 bases between. The CDR3: CASSFGDSYNSPLHF. The CDR3 DNA follows: TGTGCCAGCAGCTTTGGGGACTCCTATAATTCACCCCTCCACTTT.

The CDR3 here is CSVGRMNTEAFF. CDR3 bases: TGCAGCGTTGGCCGGATGAACACTGAAGCTTTCTTT. This chain uses TRBV29-1 with TRBJ1-1; unclear D gene. Between the trimmed V and J ends, which lost 4 bases and 0 bases, there was a span of 6 bases. The CDR3 length is 12 residues. Germline CDR1 and CDR2: SQVTM and ANQGSEA.

The rearrangement uses TRBV29-1 and TRBJ2-7, with D possibly being TRBD2 (6 bases). The CDR3 covers 14 residues. V was cut by 0 bases and J by 2 bases, with 11 bases left in between. Germline V lookup: CDR1 SQVTM, CDR2 ANQGSEA. The CDR3: CSVEDPGEAYEQYF. The DNA for the CDR3 is TGCAGCGTTGAAGATCCCGGGGAGGCCTACGAGCAGTACTTC.

The chain recombines TRBV10-3 with TRBJ1-1, with a possible D match to TRBD1 (5 bases). The CDR3 consists of 14 residues. The V end lost 0 bases, the J end lost 6 bases, and 11 bases lay between the germline ends. Per germline, CDR1 ENHRY and CDR2 SYGVKD. The CDR3 nucleotides are TGTGCCATCAGTGAGTCGGGGGGAGGCGCTGAAGCTTTCTTT. Translation gives CAISESGGGAEAFF.

This clonotype was seen a handful of times. V gene TRBV10-3 combines with J gene TRBJ1-6; D is unresolved. V gave up 3 bases and J gave up 9 bases, with 12 bases separating them. The CDR3 covers 14 residues. The germline CDR1 and CDR2 sequences are ENHRY and SYGVKD. The CDR3 coding sequence is TGTGCCATCAGTGAAGAGGTGAGCATTTCACCCCTCCACTTT. Translated, it gives CAISEEVSISPLHF.

This chain links TRBV27 with TRBJ1-1; D remains unclear. Trimming took off 4 bases at V and 0 bases at J, with 9 bases between the two ends. Germline V gene data show CDR1 as MNHEY and CDR2 as SMNVEV (reference sequence). This CDR3 spans 14 amino acids. For the CDR3, the DNA is TGTGCCAGCAGTTCCTCCAACCTGAACACTGAAGCTTTCTTT. Translation gives CASSSSNLNTEAFF.

The CDR3 region is CASRMGGGSYEQYF. The CDR3 nucleotides read TGTGCCAGCAGGATGGGTGGGGGCTCCTACGAGCAGTACTTC. This chain uses TRBV6-1 with TRBJ2-7; perhaps D is TRBD1 or TRBD2 (5 bases each). The CDR3 runs 14 residues. Trimming stripped 6 bases from V and 0 bases from J, with 12 bases between. Germline CDR1 and CDR2: MNHNS and SASEGT.

This chain links TRBV14 with TRBJ2-1, with 7 bases lining up with TRBD1. J was trimmed by 1 base and V by 4 bases; bases with no gene match: 7. The CDR3 totals 16 residues. Germline lookup yields CDR1 SGHDN and CDR2 FVKESK. The CDR3: CASSPITGESYNEQFF. The CDR3 DNA is TGTGCCAGCAGCCCCATAACAGGGGAGTCCTACAATGAGCAGTTCTTC.

V usage is TRBV10-3 and J usage is TRBJ2-7, with a tentative D call TRBD2 (6 bases). Trimming stripped 6 bases from V and 0 bases from J, with 15 bases between. CDR1 and CDR2 (germline): ENHRY, SYGVKD. This CDR3 is built from 15 residues. This CDR3 reads CAISLRGFGSYEQYF. Here the CDR3 DNA reads TGTGCCATCAGCCTCCGGGGGTTTGGCTCCTACGAGCAGTACTTC.

The CDR3 nucleotides are TGTGCCAGCAGTCCGGACAGGGGTTATAACACTGAAGCTTTCTTT. It is translated as CASSPDRGYNTEAFF. The chain links TRBV6-1 to TRBJ1-1, with TRBD1 identical over 9 bases. In germline, CDR1 is MNHNS, CDR2 SASEGT. Trimming removed 5 bases from V and 2 bases from J; junction bases left unmatched: 6. This CDR3 is 15 amino acids long.

The chain combines TRBV6-1 with TRBJ1-5; possible D gene TRBD1, 5 bases. Germline loops: CDR1 MNHNS, CDR2 SASEGT. V lost 5 bases and J 8 bases, leaving 16 bases between the germline ends. The CDR3 length is 14 residues. As DNA, the CDR3 is TGTGCCAGCAGTCCTTTGCAGGGAGGCAAGCCCCAGCATTTT. Protein product: CASSPLQGGKPQHF.

The chain couples TRBV11-1 to TRBJ2-5; D is ambiguous. Germline V gene sequence: CDR1 SGHAT, CDR2 FQDESV (reference sequence). CDR3 length: 15 residues. Trimming left V 3 bases short and J 1 base short, with 12 bases between. The CDR3 coding sequence is TGTGCCAGCAGCTTCTTTAACACCCCCCAAGAGACCCAGTACTTC. The encoded protein is CASSFFNTPQETQYF. The entire variable domain, with the rest obtained from reference TRBV11-1 and TRBJ2-5, is as follows: EAEVAQSPRYKITEKSQAVAFWCDPISGHATLYWYRQILGQGPELLVQFQDESVVDDSQLPKDRFSAERLKGVDSTLKIQPAELGDSAMYLCASSFFNTPQETQYFGPGTRLLVL.

The V gene is TRBV6-5, the J gene TRBJ1-4; no clear D gene. This CDR3 is 16 amino acids long. CDR1 and CDR2 from the germline V gene are MNHEY and SVGAGI. The germline V and J ends were trimmed by 0 bases and 5 bases, with 13 bases remaining between them. This CDR3 is CASSYSSGAKNEKLFF. CDR3 coding DNA: TGTGCCAGCAGTTACTCGTCGGGAGCGAAAAATGAAAAACTGTTTTTT.

The V and J genes are TRBV4-1 and TRBJ1-1; D not resolved. Germline V CDR1 and CDR2: MGHRA, YSYEKL. CDR3 length equals 15 residues. V shed 0 bases and J shed 1 base, with 9 bases lying between them. CDR3 sequence (DNA): TGCGCCAGCAGCCAAGAGGGCTTAGGGAACACTGAAGCTTTCTTT. Translating gives CASSQEGLGNTEAFF.

The chain recombines TRBV6-2 or TRBV6-3 with TRBJ2-3; unclear D gene. The length of the CDR3 is 15 residues. From germline, CDR1 is MNHEY and CDR2 SVGEGT. The V gene lost 2 bases and the J gene lost 0 bases, with 9 bases spanning the gap. The DNA of the CDR3 is TGTGCCAGCAGTTACCCCCCGCCTAGCACAGATACGCAGTATTTT. Translated, it gives CASSYPPPSTDTQYF.

V usage is TRBV12-3 or TRBV12-4 and J usage is TRBJ2-1; 11 bases line up with TRBD2. The CDR3 sequence is 15 residues long. The V segment lost 2 bases and the J segment 7 bases; nucleotides outside the gene matches: 4. Here the CDR3 DNA reads TGTGCCAGCAGTTTACGGACTAGCGGGCTAAATGAGCAGTTCTTC. Translated: CASSLRTSGLNEQFF.

The chain links TRBV6-5 to TRBJ1-2; 9 bases line up with TRBD1. CDR1 is MNHEY, CDR2 SVGAGI, per germline. The trim removed 2 bases at V and 5 bases at J, leaving 12 bases unmatched. This CDR3 spans 17 amino acids. CDR3 in DNA: TGTGCCAGCAGTTACGCGGGACAGGGTTTCTCTTTATATGGCTACACCTTC. Protein product: CASSYAGQGFSLYGYTF.

The J gene is TRBJ2-7, the V gene TRBV29-1; a weak D match, TRBD1 (6 bases). Germline V gene lookup returns CDR1 SQVTM and CDR2 ANQGSEA. This CDR3 comprises 14 residues. V lost 5 bases and J 0 bases, leaving 14 bases between the germline ends. The CDR3 sequence: CSVLDRFSSYEQYF. In nucleotides, the CDR3 is TGCAGCGTTCTAGACAGGTTCAGCTCCTACGAGCAGTACTTC.

The rearrangement joins TRBV11-3 to TRBJ1-1; the D gene is possibly TRBD1 (6 bases). This CDR3 is built from 15 residues. From germline, CDR1 is SGHNT and CDR2 YENEEA. V was trimmed by 5 bases and J by 1 base, leaving 14 bases between them. Here the CDR3 DNA reads TGTGCCAGCAGCGCTCCAGGGGAGAAGAACACTGAAGCTTTCTTT. This encodes CASSAPGEKNTEAFF. Full variable domain (outside the CDR3, taken from reference TRBV11-3 and TRBJ1-1): EAGVVQSPRYKIIEKKQPVAFWCNPISGHNTLYWYLQNLGQGPELLIRYENEEAVDDSQLPKDRFSAERLKGVDSTLKIQPAELGDSAVYLCASSAPGEKNTEAFFGQGTRLTVV.